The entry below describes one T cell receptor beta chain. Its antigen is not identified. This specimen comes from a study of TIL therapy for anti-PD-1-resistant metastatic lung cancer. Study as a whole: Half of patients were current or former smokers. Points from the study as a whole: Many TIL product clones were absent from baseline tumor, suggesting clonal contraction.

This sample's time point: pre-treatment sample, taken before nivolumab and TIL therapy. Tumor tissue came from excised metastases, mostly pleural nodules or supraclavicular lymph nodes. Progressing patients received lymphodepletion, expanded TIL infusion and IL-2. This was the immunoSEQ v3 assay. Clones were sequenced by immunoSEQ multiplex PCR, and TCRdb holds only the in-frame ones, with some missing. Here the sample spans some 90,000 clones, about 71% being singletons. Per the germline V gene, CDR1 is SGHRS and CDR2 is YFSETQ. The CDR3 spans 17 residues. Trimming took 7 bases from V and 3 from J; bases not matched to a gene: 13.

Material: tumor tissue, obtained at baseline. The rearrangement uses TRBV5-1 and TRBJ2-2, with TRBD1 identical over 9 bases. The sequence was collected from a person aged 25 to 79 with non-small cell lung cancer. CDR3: CASSSRDRVGDTGELFF. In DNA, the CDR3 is TGCGCCAGCTCGTCCCGGGACAGGGTCGGTGACACCGGGGAGCTGTTTTTT.